This T cell receptor (beta chain) was found in a study of glioma-infiltrating T cells after dendritic cell vaccination. Study results and limitations: The cohort had few patients with full blood and tumor sets.

The primer mix had 60 V beta and 13 J beta primers. Sequencing was performed with immunoSEQ multiplex PCR; in TCRdb, only in-frame clones are kept and a portion is missing. The sample lists just over 95,000 clones, about 79% seen once, with nearly 6% in the top ten. This clone was detected once. No antigen is known for it. This CDR3 region has 13 residues. Germline V gene lookup returns CDR1 MGHRA and CDR2 YSYEKL. The V gene lost 1 base and the J gene lost 0 bases, with 3 bases spanning the gap. The origin of this receptor is a human donor with glioblastoma. Sequencing was performed on blood, taken before dendritic cell vaccination. This chain uses TRBV4-1 with TRBJ1-1; no clear D. This chain's CDR3 is CASSQVLNTEAFF. CDR3 nucleotides: TGCGCCAGCAGCCAAGTCTTGAACACTGAAGCTTTCTTT.